These 13 T cell receptor beta chains came from one sample sequenced in a study of intratumoral heterogeneity in liver cancer. Each tumour sample represents a distinct, spatially separated region of the hepatocellular carcinoma nodule. Repertoires were generated with immunoSEQ multiplex PCR, while TCRdb's copy carries only in-frame clones and drops some. The data show about 3,500 clones, 40% to 55% seen once. Sequences were derived from tumor tissue, sampled before any cancer treatment. The origin of the receptors is an older man with hepatocellular carcinoma.

As for this clone: Germline is not matched at one junction end, which may reflect a read error. CDR3: CATSRDLGGGGTDTQYF. The CDR3 nucleotides read TGTGCCACCAGCAGAGATCTGGGCGGGGGGGGCACGGATACGCAGTATTTT. The V and J genes are TRBV15 and TRBJ2-3, with TRBD2 identical over 9 bases. This CDR3 region has 17 residues. Germline V gene lookup returns CDR1 LNHNV and CDR2 YYDKDF (reference sequence).

The rearrangement uses TRBV5-1 and TRBJ2-7; 15 positions agree with TRBD2. This CDR3 spans 16 amino acids. The germline CDR1 and CDR2 sequences are SGHRS and YFSETQ. V lost 4 bases, J lost 0 bases, and 2 bases stayed unmatched. The CDR3 sequence is CASSRTSGGASYEQYF. The CDR3 DNA follows: TGCGCCAGCAGCCGGACTAGCGGGGGGGCCTCCTACGAGCAGTACTTC.

The chain carries TRBV19 and TRBJ1-5; no firm D call. CDR1 and CDR2 (germline): LNHDA, SQIVND (reference sequence). Between the trimmed V and J ends, which lost 1 base and 8 bases, there was a span of 15 bases. CDR3 size: 15 residues. CDR3 loop: CASSIVGGRSEPQHF. CDR3 nucleotide sequence: TGTGCCAGTAGTATAGTAGGCGGCCGGTCGGAGCCCCAGCATTTT.

This sequence joins TRBV30 and TRBJ2-7; D perhaps matches TRBD1 (5 bases). Germline CDR1 and CDR2: GTSNPN and SVGIG (reference sequence). The CDR3 loop spans 13 amino acids. Trimming took 0 bases from V and 4 from J, leaving 10 bases between them. This chain's CDR3 is CAWSVGAGYEQYF. The CDR3 DNA reads TGTGCCTGGAGTGTTGGGGCAGGGTACGAGCAGTACTTC.

The chain has TRBV18 and TRBJ1-2; maybe TRBD1 (6 bases). V was trimmed by 3 bases and J by 0 bases, leaving 14 bases between them. This CDR3 is 16 amino acids long. Germline V gives CDR1 KGHSH, CDR2 LQKENI. CDR3 protein: CASSPETGPTNYGYTF. The CDR3 DNA sequence: TGTGCCAGCTCACCTGAGACAGGACCCACTAACTATGGCTACACCTTC.

This clone occurred a few times. The chain has TRBV15 and TRBJ1-2, with 7 bases that match TRBD1. From germline, CDR1 is LNHNV and CDR2 YYDKDF (reference sequence). V lost 0 bases and J lost 6; bases outside the gene matches: 7. CDR3 length equals 15 residues. CDR3 coding DNA: TGTGCCACCAGCAGAGAAGGGGGCAGGAGGGATGGCTACACCTTC. As protein: CATSREGGRRDGYTF.

The chain's CDR3 is CASSLGLGTGDSPLHF. The CDR3 DNA sequence: TGCGCCAGCAGCCTCGGGCTCGGGACGGGGGATTCACCCCTCCACTTT. The genes are TRBV4-1 and TRBJ1-6; possible D gene TRBD1, 5 bases. This CDR3 is 16 amino acids long. The germline V gene encodes CDR1 MGHRA and CDR2 YSYEKL. V was shortened by 4 bases and J by 8 bases, with 18 bases between the two germline ends.

The chain links TRBV29-1 to TRBJ2-7, with 8 bases that match TRBD1. This CDR3 has 15 amino acids. J was trimmed by 6 bases and V by 3 bases; bases with no gene match: 13. Germline-derived CDR1 and CDR2 are SQVTM and ANQGSEA. The CDR3 loop reads CSVDGIGQGASEQYF. The CDR3 region has the DNA TGCAGCGTTGATGGCATTGGGCAGGGGGCGAGCGAGCAGTACTTC.

This clone was observed a single time. The rearrangement uses TRBV11-1 and TRBJ2-1; 8 bases fit TRBD2. Looked up from germline, CDR1 is SGHAT and CDR2 is FQDESV (reference sequence). V shed 3 bases and J 4 bases; nucleotides not matched to a gene: 8. The CDR3 consists of 16 residues. The CDR3 region is CASSFGRGERYNEQFF. In DNA, the CDR3 is TGTGCCAGCAGCTTCGGGCGGGGGGAACGTTACAATGAGCAGTTCTTC.

By sample fraction, this clone is medium-sized. The chain uses TRBV9 and TRBJ2-1, with TRBD2 matching 8 bases. V trimming: 0 bases; J trimming: 4 bases; junction bases outside the gene matches: 3. This CDR3 is 15 amino acids long. Germline lookup yields CDR1 SGDLS and CDR2 YYNGEE. CDR3 sequence reads: CASSVAPSGYNEQFF. CDR3 in DNA: TGTGCCAGCAGCGTAGCCCCTAGCGGGTACAATGAGCAGTTCTTC.

This clone occurred a few times. In nucleotides, the CDR3 is TGTGCCAGCAGCCAAGGGGGAGGCTTCGGGGAGCTGTTTTTT. Amino acid sequence: CASSQGGGFGELFF. The V and J genes are TRBV3-1 (or the pseudogene TRBV3-2) and TRBJ2-2; D possibly corresponds to TRBD2 (6 bases). The CDR3 length is 14 residues. In germline, CDR1 is LGHDT, CDR2 YNNKEL (reference sequence). Trimming pared 1 base from V and 7 bases from J, leaving 10 bases between.

Note on this clone: Since a much larger clone is just one base distant, this may be a read error. The chain couples TRBV21-1 to TRBJ1-5; the DNA was not compared with TRBD1, the D call given in the table. TRBV21-1 is a documented pseudogene. CDR3 length equals 20 residues. CDR3 DNA: TGTGCCAACAGCAAAATTCCAGGACACAGAAAGAAATATAGCAATCAGCCCCAGCATTTT. Its protein is CANSKIPGHRKKYSNQPQHF.

The chain links TRBV2 to TRBJ2-3; tentative D call: TRBD2 (7 bases). CDR1 is SNHLY, CDR2 FYNNEI, per germline. V lost 8 bases to trimming and J lost 2 bases, with 14 bases between them. The CDR3 runs 14 residues. This CDR3 reads CASRLAGATDTQYF. The CDR3 DNA sequence: TGTGCCAGCCGACTAGCAGGGGCCACAGATACGCAGTATTTT.